The 26 T cell receptor beta chains given below trace back to one sample, sequenced in a study of CD8+ T cells in alopecia areata listed by TCRdb under 2018. The meaning of the sample's time point label: around 4 weeks on oral tofacitinib. The sample's treatment or condition label, in plain terms: oral pan-JAK inhibitor, 5-10 mg twice daily. Library creation used the immunoSEQ multiplex PCR assay. To provide template for TCR sequencing, every sample had RNA extracted and reverse transcribed into cDNA. Held by TCRdb, this immuneACCESS table contains in-frame sequences only and omits some clones. Under half of the omission traces to an unresolved V gene where checked; the cause of the rest is unknown. The sample contains about 74,000 clones, 29% of them found a single time. Of the sample, about 15% falls within the top ten clones. The sequencing used CD8+ T cells sorted from blood, collected at week 4, from a patient treated with tofacitinib. These TCRs come from a human donor with alopecia areata.

This chain uses TRBV7-3 with TRBJ2-3; the D is unclear. Germline V lookup: CDR1 SGHTA, CDR2 FQGTGA. The CDR3 spans 15 residues. V was clipped by 6 bases and J by 6 bases, with 19 bases between them. In nucleotides, the CDR3 is TGTGCCAGCAGTCCCACCGTGCTTGCTGGTGATACGCAGTATTTT. This sequence encodes CASSPTVLAGDTQYF.

This clone was picked up a small number of times. The chain recombines TRBV6-4 with TRBJ1-2; D unclear. Trimming removed 6 bases from V and 11 bases from J, with 4 bases in between. Germline V lookup: CDR1 MRHNA, CDR2 SNTAGT. The CDR3 covers 8 residues. CDR3 residues: CASSQYTF. CDR3 coding DNA: TGTGCCAGCAGCCAGTACACCTTC.

This sequence joins TRBV29-1 and TRBJ1-2; D might be TRBD1 (5 bases). The length of the CDR3 is 11 residues. Germline lookup yields CDR1 SQVTM and CDR2 ANQGSEA. Trimming took off 6 bases at V and 4 bases at J, with 9 bases between the two ends. CDR3 in DNA: TGCAGCGTACGGGACTTCTATGGCTACACCTTC. Its translation is CSVRDFYGYTF. Together with reference TRBV29-1 and TRBJ1-2, the CDR3 gives the full variable domain: SAVISQKPSRDICQRGTSLTIQCQVDSQVTMMFWYRQQPGQSLTLIATANQGSEATYESGFVIDKFPISRPNLTFSTLTVSNMSPEDSSIYLCSVRDFYGYTFGSGTRLTVV.

The chain carries TRBV5-1 and TRBJ2-1, with a weak D call TRBD1 (6 bases). The CDR3 spans 13 residues. The V and J ends lost 6 bases and 6 bases respectively, with 13 bases between them. CDR1 and CDR2 (germline): SGHRS, YFSETQ. CDR3 DNA: TGCGCCAGCAATGGGGGCTTGGGCAATGAGCAGTTCTTC. Translation gives CASNGGLGNEQFF. Looking up the rest from reference TRBV5-1 and TRBJ2-1 gives the full variable domain: KAGVTQTPRYLIKTRGQQVTLSCSPISGHRSVSWYQQTPGQGLQFLFEYFSETQRNKGNFPGRFSGRQFSNSRSEMNVSTLELGDSALYLCASNGGLGNEQFFGPGTRLTVL.

This clone appeared a few times. The genes are TRBV29-1 and TRBJ1-1; unclear D gene. With 4 bases removed from V and 3 bases from J, the gap between germline ends came to 9 bases. Germline V gene lookup returns CDR1 SQVTM and CDR2 ANQGSEA. CDR3 size: 12 residues. The CDR3, as DNA: TGCAGCGTTGTTCCCCAAGACACTGAAGCTTTCTTT. Its translation: CSVVPQDTEAFF. The full variable domain, in which reference TRBV29-1 and TRBJ1-1 provide the parts outside the CDR3, is SAVISQKPSRDICQRGTSLTIQCQVDSQVTMMFWYRQQPGQSLTLIATANQGSEATYESGFVIDKFPISRPNLTFSTLTVSNMSPEDSSIYLCSVVPQDTEAFFGQGTRLTVV.

The CDR3 coding sequence is TGTGCTAGTCCAGGACAGCTTTATCAGCCCCAGCATTTT. Translation: CASPGQLYQPQHF. The chain has TRBV12-5 and TRBJ1-5, with D perhaps TRBD1 (6 bases). CDR3 size: 13 residues. The V gene's germline CDR1 is LGHNT and CDR2 FRNRAP. V lost 8 bases and J 5 bases, leaving 13 bases between the germline ends. Full variable domain (missing parts from reference TRBV12-5 and TRBJ1-5): DARVTQTPRHKVTEMGQEVTMRCQPILGHNTVFWYRQTMMQGLELLAYFRNRAPLDDSGMPKDRFSAEMPDATLATLKIQPSEPRDSAVYFCASPGQLYQPQHFGDGTRLSIL.

This clone was seen only a few times. The chain joins TRBV9 to TRBJ1-1; D gene ambiguous. Looked up from germline, CDR1 is SGDLS and CDR2 is YYNGEE. V was trimmed by 0 bases and J by 6 bases, leaving 6 bases between them. CDR3 size: 12 residues. The CDR3 reads CASSVGEAEAFF. DNA for the CDR3: TGTGCCAGCAGCGTAGGTGAAGCTGAAGCTTTCTTT.

This clone was seen a handful of times. This chain links TRBV6-5 with TRBJ1-5, with D perhaps TRBD1 (5 bases). In germline, CDR1 is MNHEY, CDR2 SVGAGI. Deletions cut 1 base from V and 7 bases from J, with 11 bases between. The CDR3 has 14 residues. The CDR3: CASSYYLGDQPQHF. As DNA, the CDR3 is TGTGCCAGCAGTTACTACCTAGGGGACCAGCCCCAGCATTTT.

This chain joins TRBV29-1 and TRBJ2-5; 11 nucleotides agree with TRBD2. Per the germline V gene, CDR1 is SQVTM and CDR2 is ANQGSEA. This CDR3 region has 15 residues. With V trimmed by 3 bases and J by 4 bases, 7 bases remained unmatched. The CDR3 protein is CSVDGLAGGRETQYF. CDR3 nucleotide sequence: TGCAGCGTTGACGGCCTAGCGGGAGGTCGAGAGACCCAGTACTTC.

The chain carries TRBV27 and TRBJ2-7; 9 bases match TRBD1. Germline V gene data show CDR1 as MNHEY and CDR2 as SMNVEV (reference sequence). Losses at the gene ends were 6 bases for V and 6 bases for J; bases not matched to a gene: 12. The CDR3 covers 15 residues. The CDR3 DNA reads TGTGCCAGCAGCTCGGTCGGGACAGGGCCGCCCGAGCAGTACTTC. It codes for CASSSVGTGPPEQYF.

This clone was recorded only once. This sequence joins TRBV29-1 and TRBJ1-1, with D perhaps matching TRBD1 (5 bases). V lost 2 bases and J 11 bases, leaving 12 bases between the germline ends. CDR3 length: 11 residues. The V gene's germline CDR1 is SQVTM and CDR2 ANQGSEA. CDR3 in amino acids: CSVEYSGEAFF. The DNA of the CDR3 is TGCAGCGTTGAATATTCGGGGGAGGCTTTCTTT.

A few counts support this clone. The chain combines TRBV6-1 with TRBJ1-4; the D is unclear. There are 14 residues in the CDR3. V was cut by 2 bases and J by 4 bases, with 8 bases left in between. CDR1 MNHNS and CDR2 SASEGT come from the germline V gene. CDR3: CASSEWPFNEKLFF. Written as DNA, the CDR3 is TGTGCCAGCAGTGAATGGCCGTTTAATGAAAAACTGTTTTTT.

Only a few counts were recorded for this clone. The V and J genes are TRBV29-1 and TRBJ2-1, with D unresolved. Per the germline V gene, CDR1 is SQVTM and CDR2 is ANQGSEA. The germline V and J ends were trimmed by 4 bases and 7 bases, with 11 bases remaining between them. The CDR3 runs 12 residues. The CDR3 DNA is TGCAGCGTTGCCCTGATGGGGAATGAGCAGTTCTTC. This codes for CSVALMGNEQFF.

The CDR3 loop reads CASSSRGNEKLFF. The CDR3 nucleotides read TGTGCCAGCAGTTCCCGAGGGAATGAAAAACTGTTTTTT. V and J are TRBV6-5 and TRBJ1-4; D not certain. Trimming took off 4 bases at V and 5 bases at J, with 8 bases between the two ends. The germline V gene encodes CDR1 MNHEY and CDR2 SVGAGI. The CDR3 totals 13 residues.

CDR3 protein: CSATTRDIRGSGANVLTF. In DNA form, the CDR3 reads TGCAGCGCAACTACCCGGGACATTCGTGGCTCTGGGGCCAACGTCCTGACTTTC. The chain is built from TRBV29-1 and TRBJ2-6; perhaps TRBD1 as D (6 bases). This CDR3 spans 18 amino acids. In germline, CDR1 is SQVTM, CDR2 ANQGSEA. Deletions cut 7 bases from V and 0 bases from J, with 22 bases between.

The chain is built from TRBV5-6 and TRBJ2-7; possibly TRBD1 for D (5 bases). The CDR3 has 11 amino acids. V was cut by 3 bases and J by 4 bases, with 5 bases left in between. CDR1 and CDR2 from the germline V gene are SGHDT and YYEEEE. The chain's CDR3 is CASSYRYEQYF. CDR3 DNA: TGTGCCAGCAGCTACAGGTACGAGCAGTACTTC.

J is TRBJ2-7 and V is TRBV30; 7 bases line up with TRBD1. CDR3 length: 14 amino acids. V gave up 3 bases and J gave up 3 bases; unmatched junction bases: 8. Germline CDR1 reads GTSNPN; CDR2 reads SVGIG (reference sequence). For the CDR3, the DNA is TGTGCCTGGAGGAATCAGGGGGTAAGCTACGAGCAGTACTTC. Amino acids: CAWRNQGVSYEQYF.

The rearrangement joins TRBV27 to TRBJ2-7; 8 bases agree with TRBD1. The CDR3 loop spans 14 amino acids. V lost 3 bases to trimming and J lost 2 bases; unmatched junction nucleotides: 3. From germline, CDR1 is MNHEY and CDR2 SMNVEV (reference sequence). This chain's CDR3 is CASSFTGQAYEQYF. Here the CDR3 DNA reads TGTGCCAGCAGTTTTACGGGACAGGCCTACGAGCAGTACTTC.

The rearrangement uses TRBV29-1 and TRBJ2-2, with D perhaps matching TRBD2 (6 bases). Germline V gene data show CDR1 as SQVTM and CDR2 as ANQGSEA. V was clipped by 4 bases and J by 4 bases, with 13 bases between them. The CDR3 spans 14 residues. The CDR3 sequence is CSVVPGDSTGELFF. The CDR3 nucleotides are TGCAGCGTTGTGCCGGGAGATAGCACCGGGGAGCTGTTTTTT.

The rearrangement uses TRBV29-1 and TRBJ1-1, with TRBD1 identical over 7 bases. Germline V gives CDR1 SQVTM, CDR2 ANQGSEA. The CDR3 runs to 12 residues. CDR3 in DNA: TGCAGGGCCGACAGGGCGGTTACTGAAGCTTTCTTT. This codes for CRADRAVTEAFF.

V usage is TRBV7-9 and J usage is TRBJ2-7; D gene unclear. The CDR3 has 11 residues. V dropped 1 base and J dropped 5 bases, with 3 bases sitting between them. Germline V CDR1 and CDR2: SEHNR, FQNEAQ (reference sequence). CDR3 protein: CASSLDHEQYF. The DNA for the CDR3 is TGTGCCAGCAGCTTAGATCACGAGCAGTACTTC.

This clone was observed a few times. V is TRBV18 and J is TRBJ2-1; 7 nucleotides align to TRBD2. The V segment lost 3 bases and the J segment 5 bases; nucleotides outside the gene matches: 10. Germline loops: CDR1 KGHSH, CDR2 LQKENI. The CDR3 is made up of 16 amino acids. The CDR3: CASSPSPTTSHNEQFF. In nucleotides, the CDR3 is TGTGCCAGCTCACCCTCTCCGACGACTAGCCACAATGAGCAGTTCTTC.

This rearrangement joins TRBV29-1 to TRBJ2-1; the D is unclear. CDR1 and CDR2 (germline): SQVTM, ANQGSEA. V was shortened by 3 bases and J by 0 bases, with 15 bases between the two germline ends. This CDR3 has 16 amino acids. The CDR3 DNA reads as TGCAGCGTTGATGCTCTAGGAAGGAGCTCCTACAATGAGCAGTTCTTC. It translates to CSVDALGRSSYNEQFF.

This clone showed up just a few times. This chain connects TRBV4-3 to TRBJ2-3; D may match TRBD1 or TRBD2 (5 bases each). V was trimmed by 5 bases and J by 6 bases, leaving 15 bases between them. Germline loops: CDR1 LGHNA, CDR2 YSLEER. The CDR3 is made up of 14 amino acids. The CDR3 region has the DNA TGCGCCAGCAGCGAGGGGCCCCACATCGATACGCAGTATTTT. Its protein product is CASSEGPHIDTQYF.

This clone turned up a few times. The CDR3 DNA sequence: TGTGCCAGCAGAAAACTGTTTTTT. It is translated as CASRKLFF. The gene calls are TRBV25-1 and TRBJ1-4; no clear D. Looked up from germline, CDR1 is MGHDK and CDR2 is SYGVNS. The V end lost 6 bases, the J end lost 10 bases, and 0 bases lay between the germline ends. The CDR3 runs 8 residues.

This clone was seen only a few times. The chain links TRBV9 to TRBJ1-2; D may be TRBD1 (5 bases). The CDR3 is 14 residues long. CDR1 is SGDLS, CDR2 YYNGEE, per germline. The germline V and J ends were trimmed by 2 bases and 8 bases, with 16 bases remaining between them. The CDR3 is CASSVRDPRDGYTF. CDR3 nucleotides: TGTGCCAGCAGCGTCCGGGACCCTAGGGACGGCTACACCTTC.